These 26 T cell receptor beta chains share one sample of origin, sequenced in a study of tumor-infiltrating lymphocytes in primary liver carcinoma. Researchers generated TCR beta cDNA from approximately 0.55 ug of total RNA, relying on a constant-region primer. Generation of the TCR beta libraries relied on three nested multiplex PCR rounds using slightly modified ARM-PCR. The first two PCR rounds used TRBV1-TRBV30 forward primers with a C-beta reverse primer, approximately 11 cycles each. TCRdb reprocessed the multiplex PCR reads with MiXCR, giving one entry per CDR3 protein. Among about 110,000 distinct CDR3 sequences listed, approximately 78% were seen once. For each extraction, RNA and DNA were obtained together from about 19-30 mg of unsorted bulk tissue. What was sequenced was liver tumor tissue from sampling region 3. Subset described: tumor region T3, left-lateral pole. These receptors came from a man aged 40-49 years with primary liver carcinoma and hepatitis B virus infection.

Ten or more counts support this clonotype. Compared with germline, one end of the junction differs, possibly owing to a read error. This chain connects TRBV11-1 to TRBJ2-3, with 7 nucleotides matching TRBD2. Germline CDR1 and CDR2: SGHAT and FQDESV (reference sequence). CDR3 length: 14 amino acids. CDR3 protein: CASSLRQRAGESHF. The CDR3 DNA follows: TGTGCCAGCAGCTTAAGGCAACGTGCGGGAGAGTCTCACTTT.

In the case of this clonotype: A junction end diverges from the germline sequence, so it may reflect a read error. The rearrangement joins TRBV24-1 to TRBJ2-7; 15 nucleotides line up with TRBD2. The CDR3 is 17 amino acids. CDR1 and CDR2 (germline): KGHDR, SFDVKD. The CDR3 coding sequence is TGTGCCACCAGCAATTCCAGGACTAGCGGGAGGGTCGACGAGCAGTATTTC. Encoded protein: CATSNSRTSGRVDEQYF.

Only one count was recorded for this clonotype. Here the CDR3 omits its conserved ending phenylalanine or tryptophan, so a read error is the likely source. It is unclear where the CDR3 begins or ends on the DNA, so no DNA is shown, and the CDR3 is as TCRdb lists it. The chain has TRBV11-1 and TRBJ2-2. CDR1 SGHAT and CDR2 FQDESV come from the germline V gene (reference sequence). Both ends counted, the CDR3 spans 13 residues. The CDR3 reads CASSFWDTGGLSV.

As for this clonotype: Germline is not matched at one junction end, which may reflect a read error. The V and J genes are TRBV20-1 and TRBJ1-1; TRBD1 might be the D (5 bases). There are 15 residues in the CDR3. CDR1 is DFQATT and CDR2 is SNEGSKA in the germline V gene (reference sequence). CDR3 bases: TGCGGTGCTAGAGCGGGACGGAGAGAGAACACTGAAGCTTTCTTT. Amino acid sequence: CGARAGRRENTEAFF.

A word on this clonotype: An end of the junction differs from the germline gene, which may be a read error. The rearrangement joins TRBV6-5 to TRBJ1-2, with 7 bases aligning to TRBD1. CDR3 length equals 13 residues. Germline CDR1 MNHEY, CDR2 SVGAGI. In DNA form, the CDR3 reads TGTGTCAGCAGTAAAACAGGGGAGGATGGCTACACCTTC. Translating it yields CVSSKTGEDGYTF.

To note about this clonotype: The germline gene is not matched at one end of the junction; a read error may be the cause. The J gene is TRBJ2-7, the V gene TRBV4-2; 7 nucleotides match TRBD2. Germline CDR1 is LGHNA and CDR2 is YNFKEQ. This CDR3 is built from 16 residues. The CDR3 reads CASNQDRASGYYEQYF. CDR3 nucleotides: TGTGCCAGCAACCAAGATAGGGCTAGCGGATACTACGAGCAGTACTTC.

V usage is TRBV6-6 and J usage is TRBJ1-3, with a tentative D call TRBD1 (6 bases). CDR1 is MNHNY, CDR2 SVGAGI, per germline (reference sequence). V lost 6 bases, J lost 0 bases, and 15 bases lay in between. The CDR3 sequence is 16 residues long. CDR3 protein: CASSYPGTSSGNTIYF. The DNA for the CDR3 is TGTGCCAGCAGCTACCCCGGGACAAGCTCTGGAAACACCATATATTTT.

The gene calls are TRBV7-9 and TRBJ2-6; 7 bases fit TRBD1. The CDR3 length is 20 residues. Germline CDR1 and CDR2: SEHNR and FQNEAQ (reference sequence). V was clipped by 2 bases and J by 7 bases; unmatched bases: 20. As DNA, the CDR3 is TGTGCCAGCAGCTTATCGTTTCGACAGGGCTTCTCTGGAGGTGCCAACGTCCTGACTTTC. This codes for CASSLSFRQGFSGGANVLTF.

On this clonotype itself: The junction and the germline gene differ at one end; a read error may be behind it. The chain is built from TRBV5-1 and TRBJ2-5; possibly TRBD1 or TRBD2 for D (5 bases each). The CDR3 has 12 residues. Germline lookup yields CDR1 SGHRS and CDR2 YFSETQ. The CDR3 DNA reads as TGCGCCAGCTGCTGGGACCATGAGACCCAGTACTTC. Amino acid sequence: CASCWDHETQYF.

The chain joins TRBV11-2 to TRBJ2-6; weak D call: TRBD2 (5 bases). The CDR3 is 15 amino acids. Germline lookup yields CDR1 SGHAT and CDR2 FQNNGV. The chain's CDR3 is CTTQRPHFGANVLTF. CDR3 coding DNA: TGTACCACCCAGCGGCCGCACTTTGGGGCCAACGTCCTGACTTTC. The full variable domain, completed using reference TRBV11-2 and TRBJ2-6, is EAGVAQSPRYKIIEKRQSVAFWCNPISGHATLYWYQQILGQGPKLLIQFQNNGVVDDSQLPKDRFSAERLKGVDSTLKIQPAKLEDSAVYLCTTQRPHFGANVLTFGAGSRLTVL.

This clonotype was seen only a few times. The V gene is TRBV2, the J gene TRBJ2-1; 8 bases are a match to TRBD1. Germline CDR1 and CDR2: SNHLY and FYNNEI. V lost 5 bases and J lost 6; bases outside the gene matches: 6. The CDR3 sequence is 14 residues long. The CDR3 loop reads CASSPGQGSNEQFF. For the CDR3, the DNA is TGTGCCAGCAGTCCCGGACAGGGTTCCAATGAGCAGTTCTTC.

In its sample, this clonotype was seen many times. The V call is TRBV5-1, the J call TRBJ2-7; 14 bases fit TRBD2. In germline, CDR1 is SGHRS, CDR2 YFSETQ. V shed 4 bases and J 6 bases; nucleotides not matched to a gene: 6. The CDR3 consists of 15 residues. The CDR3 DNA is TGCGCCAGCAGCGTGGGGACTAGCGGGAGCCCCGAGCAGTACTTC. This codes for CASSVGTSGSPEQYF.

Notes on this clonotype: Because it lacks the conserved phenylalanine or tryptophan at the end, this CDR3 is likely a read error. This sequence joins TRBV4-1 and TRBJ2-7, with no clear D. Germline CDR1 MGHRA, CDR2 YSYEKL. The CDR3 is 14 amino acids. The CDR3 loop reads CASSLNDKSYEQYL. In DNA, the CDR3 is TGTGCCAGCAGTCTAAATGACAAGTCCTACGAGCAGTACCTC.

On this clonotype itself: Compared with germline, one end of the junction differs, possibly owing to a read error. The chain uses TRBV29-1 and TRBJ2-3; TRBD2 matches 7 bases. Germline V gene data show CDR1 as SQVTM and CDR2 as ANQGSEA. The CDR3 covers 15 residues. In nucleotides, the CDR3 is TGCAACGTTGAGTCGGCTAGCGGATGGAGGTATACGCAGTATTTT. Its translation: CNVESASGWRYTQYF.

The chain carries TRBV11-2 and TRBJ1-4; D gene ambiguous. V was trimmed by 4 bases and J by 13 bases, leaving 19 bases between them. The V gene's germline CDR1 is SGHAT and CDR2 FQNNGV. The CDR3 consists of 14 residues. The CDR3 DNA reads TGTGCCAGCAGCTACGACCAAGTAGGTGGAAGACTGTTTTTT. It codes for CASSYDQVGGRLFF.

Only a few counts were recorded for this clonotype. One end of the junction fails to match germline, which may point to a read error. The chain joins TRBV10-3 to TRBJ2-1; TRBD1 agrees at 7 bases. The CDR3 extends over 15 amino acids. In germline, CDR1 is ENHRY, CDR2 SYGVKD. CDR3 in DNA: TGTGCCATCAGAACCGGAACAGGGGCGTACAATGTGCAGTTCTTC. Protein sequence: CAIRTGTGAYNVQFF.

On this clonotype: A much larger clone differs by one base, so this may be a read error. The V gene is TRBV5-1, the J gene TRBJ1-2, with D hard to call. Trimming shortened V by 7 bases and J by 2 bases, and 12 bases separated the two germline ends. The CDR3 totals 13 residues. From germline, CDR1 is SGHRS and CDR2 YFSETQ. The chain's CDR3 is CASSVTLNYGYTF. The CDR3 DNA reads TGCGCCAGCTCAGTCACCCTAAACTATGGCTACACCTTC.

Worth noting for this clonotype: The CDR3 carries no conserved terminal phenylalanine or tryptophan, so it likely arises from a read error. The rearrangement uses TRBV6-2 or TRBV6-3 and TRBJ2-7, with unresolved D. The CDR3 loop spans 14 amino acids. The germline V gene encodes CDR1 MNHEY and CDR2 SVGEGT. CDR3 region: CASSISWTSYKQYL. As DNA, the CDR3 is TGTGCCAGCAGCATTTCGTGGACGTCCTACAAGCAGTACTTA.

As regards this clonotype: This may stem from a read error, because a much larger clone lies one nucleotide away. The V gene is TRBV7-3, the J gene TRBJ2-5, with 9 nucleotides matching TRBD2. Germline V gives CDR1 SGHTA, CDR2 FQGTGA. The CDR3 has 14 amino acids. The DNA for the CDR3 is TGTACCAGCAGTCTAGGAGGTAGCGGGAGTCCCCAGTACTTC. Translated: CTSSLGGSGSPQYF.

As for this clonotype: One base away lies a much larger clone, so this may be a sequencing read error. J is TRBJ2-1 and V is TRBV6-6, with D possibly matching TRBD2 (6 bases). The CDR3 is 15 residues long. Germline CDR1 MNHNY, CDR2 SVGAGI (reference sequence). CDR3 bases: TGTGCCAGCAGTTACTCGAATCCGGACTACAATGATCAGTTCTTC. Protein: CASSYSNPDYNDQFF.

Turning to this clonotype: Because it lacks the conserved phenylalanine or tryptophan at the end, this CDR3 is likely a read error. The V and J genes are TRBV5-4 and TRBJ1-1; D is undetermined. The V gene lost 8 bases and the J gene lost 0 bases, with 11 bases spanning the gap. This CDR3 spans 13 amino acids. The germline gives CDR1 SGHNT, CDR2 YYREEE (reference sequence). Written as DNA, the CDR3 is TGTGCCAGTAGAATAGGGTTGAACACTGAAGCTTTCCTT. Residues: CASRIGLNTEAFL.

The DNA for the CDR3 is TGTGCCTGGGTGGAATACAATGGGCAATTCTTC. Its translation: CAWVEYNGQFF. The chain couples TRBV30 to TRBJ2-1; D remains ambiguous. Trimming removed 5 bases from V and 16 bases from J, with 18 bases in between. Germline-derived CDR1 and CDR2 are GTSNPN and SVGIG (reference sequence). The CDR3 loop spans 11 amino acids. The full variable domain, in which reference TRBV30 and TRBJ2-1 provide the parts outside the CDR3, is SQTIHQWPATLVQPVGSPLSLECTVEGTSNPNLYWYRQAAGRGLQLLFYSVGIGQISSEVPQNLSASRPQDRQFILSSKKLLLSDSGFYLCAWVEYNGQFFGPGTRLTVL.

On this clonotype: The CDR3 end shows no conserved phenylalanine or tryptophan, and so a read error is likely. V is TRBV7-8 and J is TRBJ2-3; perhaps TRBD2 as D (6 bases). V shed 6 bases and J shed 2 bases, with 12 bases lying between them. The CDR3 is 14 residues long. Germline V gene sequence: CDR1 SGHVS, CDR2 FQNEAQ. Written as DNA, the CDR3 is TGTGCCAGCAGTATTAGCGGATACACAGATACGCAGTATTTA. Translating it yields CASSISGYTDTQYL.

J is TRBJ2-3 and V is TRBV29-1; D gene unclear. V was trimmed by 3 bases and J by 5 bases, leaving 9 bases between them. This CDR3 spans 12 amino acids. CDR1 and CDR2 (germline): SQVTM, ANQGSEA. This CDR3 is CSVETPRDTQYF. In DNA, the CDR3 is TGCAGCGTTGAGACCCCAAGAGATACGCAGTATTTT.

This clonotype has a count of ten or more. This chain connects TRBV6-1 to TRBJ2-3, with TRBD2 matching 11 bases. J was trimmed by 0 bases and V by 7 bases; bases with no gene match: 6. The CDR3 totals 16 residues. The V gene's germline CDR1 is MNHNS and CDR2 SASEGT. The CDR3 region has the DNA TGTGCCAGCATGGAACTAGCGGGAGTAAGCACAGATACGCAGTATTTT. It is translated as CASMELAGVSTDTQYF.

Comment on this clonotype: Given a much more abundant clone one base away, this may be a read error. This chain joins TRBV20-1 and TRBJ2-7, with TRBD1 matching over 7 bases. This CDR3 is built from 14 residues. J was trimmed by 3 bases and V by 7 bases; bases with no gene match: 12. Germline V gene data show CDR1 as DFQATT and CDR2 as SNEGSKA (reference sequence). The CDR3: CSGCTGERDYEQYF. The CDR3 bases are TGCAGTGGTTGCACAGGGGAGAGGGACTACGAGCAGTACTTC.